This T cell receptor beta chain was identified during a study of blood T cell repertoires in COVID-19. The method was immunoSEQ multiplex PCR; TCRdb's version includes in-frame clones alone and lacks a portion of them. The repertoire has 200,000 or so clones, almost 85% of them found once; the top ten carry about 6.9%. CDR3 length: 14 residues. V lost 6 bases and J lost 7, with 16 bases in between. Germline V gene sequence: CDR1 KGHSH, CDR2 LQKENI. This chain uses TRBV18 with TRBJ2-4; D is perhaps TRBD1 (6 bases). The source material was peripheral blood. The sequence came from a human donor with acute or convalescent COVID-19. The donor label of this sample is uncertain. CDR3 amino acids: CASSPTGLSNIQYF. In DNA form, the CDR3 reads TGTGCCAGCTCTCCTACAGGGCTATCGAACATTCAGTACTTC.